The present T cell receptor beta chain was sequenced within a study of cytomegalovirus exposure and HLA in healthy donors. Study background: Unique TCRs numbering around 85 million, obtained from HLA-typed donors, made up an early data release.

60 Vbeta and 13 Jbeta primers were used in PCR. Here immunoSEQ multiplex PCR was the method, and the copy in TCRdb shows in-frame clones only, minus some. The table shows 150,000 to 200,000 clones, with 80% occurring only once. Germline V gene lookup returns CDR1 LNHNV and CDR2 YYDKDF (reference sequence). This CDR3 has 15 amino acids. The V gene end was trimmed by 4 bases and the J gene end by 3 bases; junction bases not matched to a gene: 5. The chain uses TRBV15 and TRBJ1-4, with 7 bases lining up with TRBD1. The source material was PBMCs. This clonotype was obtained from a woman in her thirties or forties in good health and CMV-seronegative. The CDR3 bases are TGTGCCACCAGCATAAGACAGGGATCTAATGAAAAACTGTTTTTT. Translated: CATSIRQGSNEKLFF.